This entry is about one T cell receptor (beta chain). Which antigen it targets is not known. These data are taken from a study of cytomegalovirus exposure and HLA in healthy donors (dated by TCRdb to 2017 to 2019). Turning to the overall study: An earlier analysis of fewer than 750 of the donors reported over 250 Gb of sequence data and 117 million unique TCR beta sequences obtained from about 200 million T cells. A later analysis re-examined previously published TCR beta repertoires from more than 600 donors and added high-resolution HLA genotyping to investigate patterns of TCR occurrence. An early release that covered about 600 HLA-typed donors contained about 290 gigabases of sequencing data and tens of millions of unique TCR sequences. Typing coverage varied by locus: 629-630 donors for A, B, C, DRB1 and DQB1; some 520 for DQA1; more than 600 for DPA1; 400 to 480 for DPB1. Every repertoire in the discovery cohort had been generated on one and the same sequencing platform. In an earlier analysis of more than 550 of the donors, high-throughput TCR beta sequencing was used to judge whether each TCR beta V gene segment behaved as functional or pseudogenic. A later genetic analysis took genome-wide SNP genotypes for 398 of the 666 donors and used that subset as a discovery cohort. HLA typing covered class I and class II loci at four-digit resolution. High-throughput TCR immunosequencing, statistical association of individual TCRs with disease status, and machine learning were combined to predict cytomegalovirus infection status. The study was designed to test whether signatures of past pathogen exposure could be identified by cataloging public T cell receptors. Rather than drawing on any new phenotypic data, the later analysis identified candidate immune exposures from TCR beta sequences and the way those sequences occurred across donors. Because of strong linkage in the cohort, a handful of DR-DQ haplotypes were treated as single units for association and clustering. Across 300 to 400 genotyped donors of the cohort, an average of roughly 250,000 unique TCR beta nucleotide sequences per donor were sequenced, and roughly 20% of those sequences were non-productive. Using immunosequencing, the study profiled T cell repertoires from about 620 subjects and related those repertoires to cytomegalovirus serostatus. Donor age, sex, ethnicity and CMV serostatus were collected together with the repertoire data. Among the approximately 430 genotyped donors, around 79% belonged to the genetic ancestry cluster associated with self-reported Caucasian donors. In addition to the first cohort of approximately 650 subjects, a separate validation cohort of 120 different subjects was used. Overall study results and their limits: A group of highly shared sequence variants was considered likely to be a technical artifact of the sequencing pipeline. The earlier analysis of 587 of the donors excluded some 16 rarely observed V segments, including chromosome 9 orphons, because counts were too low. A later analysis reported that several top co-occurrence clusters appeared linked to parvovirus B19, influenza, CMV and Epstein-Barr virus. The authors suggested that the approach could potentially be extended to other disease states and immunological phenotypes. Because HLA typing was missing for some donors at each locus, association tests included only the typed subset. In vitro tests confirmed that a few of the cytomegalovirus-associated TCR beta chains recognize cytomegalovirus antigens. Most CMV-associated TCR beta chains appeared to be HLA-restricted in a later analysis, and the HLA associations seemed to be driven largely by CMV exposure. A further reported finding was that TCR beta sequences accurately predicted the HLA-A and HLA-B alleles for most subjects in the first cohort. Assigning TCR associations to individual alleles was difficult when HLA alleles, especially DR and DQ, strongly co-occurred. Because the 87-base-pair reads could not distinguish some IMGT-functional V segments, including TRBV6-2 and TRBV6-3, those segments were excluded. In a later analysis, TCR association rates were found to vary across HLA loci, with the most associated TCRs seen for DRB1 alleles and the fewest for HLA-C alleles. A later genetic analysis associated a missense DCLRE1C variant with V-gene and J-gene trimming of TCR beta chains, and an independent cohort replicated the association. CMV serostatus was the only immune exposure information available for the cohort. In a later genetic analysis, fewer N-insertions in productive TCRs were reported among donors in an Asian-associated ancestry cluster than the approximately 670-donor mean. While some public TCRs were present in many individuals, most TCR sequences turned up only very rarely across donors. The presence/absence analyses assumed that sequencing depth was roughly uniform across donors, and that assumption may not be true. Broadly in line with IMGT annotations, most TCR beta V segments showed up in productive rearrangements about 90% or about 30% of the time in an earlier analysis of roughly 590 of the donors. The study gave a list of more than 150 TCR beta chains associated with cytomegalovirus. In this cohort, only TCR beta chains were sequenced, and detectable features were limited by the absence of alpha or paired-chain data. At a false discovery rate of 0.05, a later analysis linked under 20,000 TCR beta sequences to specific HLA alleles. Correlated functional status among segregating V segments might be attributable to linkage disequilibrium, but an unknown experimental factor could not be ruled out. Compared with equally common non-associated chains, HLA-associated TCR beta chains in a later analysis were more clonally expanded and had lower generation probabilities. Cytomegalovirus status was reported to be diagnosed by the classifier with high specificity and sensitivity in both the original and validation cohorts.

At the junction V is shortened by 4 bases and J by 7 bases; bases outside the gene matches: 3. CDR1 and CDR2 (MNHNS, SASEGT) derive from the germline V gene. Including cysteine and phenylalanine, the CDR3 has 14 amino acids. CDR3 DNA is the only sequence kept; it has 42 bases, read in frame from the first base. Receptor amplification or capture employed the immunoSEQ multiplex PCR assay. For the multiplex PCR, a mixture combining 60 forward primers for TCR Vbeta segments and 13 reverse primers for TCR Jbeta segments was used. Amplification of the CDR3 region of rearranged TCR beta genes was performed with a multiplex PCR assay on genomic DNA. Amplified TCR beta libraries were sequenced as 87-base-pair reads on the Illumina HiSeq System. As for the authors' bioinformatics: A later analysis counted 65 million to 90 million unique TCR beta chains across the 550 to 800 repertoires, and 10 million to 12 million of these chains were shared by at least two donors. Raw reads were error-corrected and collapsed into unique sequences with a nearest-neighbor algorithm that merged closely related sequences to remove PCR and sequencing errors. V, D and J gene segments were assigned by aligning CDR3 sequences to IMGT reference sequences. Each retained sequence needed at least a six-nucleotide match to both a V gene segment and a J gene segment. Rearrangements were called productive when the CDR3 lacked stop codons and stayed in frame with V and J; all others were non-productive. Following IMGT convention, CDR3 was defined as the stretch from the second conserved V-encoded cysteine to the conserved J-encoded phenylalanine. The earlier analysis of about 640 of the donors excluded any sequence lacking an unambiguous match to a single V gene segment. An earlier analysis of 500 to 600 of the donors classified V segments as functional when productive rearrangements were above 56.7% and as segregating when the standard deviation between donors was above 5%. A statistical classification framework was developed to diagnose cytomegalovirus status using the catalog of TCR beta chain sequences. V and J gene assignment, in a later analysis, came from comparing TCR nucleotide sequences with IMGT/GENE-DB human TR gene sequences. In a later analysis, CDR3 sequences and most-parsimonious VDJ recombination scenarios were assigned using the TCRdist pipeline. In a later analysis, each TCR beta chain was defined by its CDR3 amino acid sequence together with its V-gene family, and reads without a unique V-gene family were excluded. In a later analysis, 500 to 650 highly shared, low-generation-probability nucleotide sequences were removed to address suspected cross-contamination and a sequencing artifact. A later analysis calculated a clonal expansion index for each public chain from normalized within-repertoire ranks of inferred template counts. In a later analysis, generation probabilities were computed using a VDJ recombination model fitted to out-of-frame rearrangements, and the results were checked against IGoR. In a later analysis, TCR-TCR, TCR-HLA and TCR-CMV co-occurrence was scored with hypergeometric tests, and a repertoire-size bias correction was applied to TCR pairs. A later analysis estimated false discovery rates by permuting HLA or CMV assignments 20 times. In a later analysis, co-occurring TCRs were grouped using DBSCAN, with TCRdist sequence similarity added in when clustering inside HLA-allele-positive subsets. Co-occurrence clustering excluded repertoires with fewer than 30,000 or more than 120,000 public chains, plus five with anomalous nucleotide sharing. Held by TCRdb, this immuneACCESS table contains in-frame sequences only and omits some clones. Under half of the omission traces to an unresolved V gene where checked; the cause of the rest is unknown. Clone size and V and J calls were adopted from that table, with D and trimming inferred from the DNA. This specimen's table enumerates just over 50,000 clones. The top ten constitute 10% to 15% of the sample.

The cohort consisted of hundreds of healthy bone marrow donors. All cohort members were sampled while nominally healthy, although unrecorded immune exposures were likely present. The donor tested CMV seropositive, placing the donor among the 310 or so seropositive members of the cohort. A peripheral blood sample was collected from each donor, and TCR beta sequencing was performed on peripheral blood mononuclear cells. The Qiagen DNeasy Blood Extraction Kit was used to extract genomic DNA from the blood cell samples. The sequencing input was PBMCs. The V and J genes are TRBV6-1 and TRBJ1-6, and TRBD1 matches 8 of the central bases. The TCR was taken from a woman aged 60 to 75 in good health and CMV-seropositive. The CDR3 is CASSGQGKNSPLHF. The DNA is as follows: TGTGCCAGCAGTGGACAGGGGAAGAATTCACCCCTCCACTTT.